Listed below are T cell receptor beta chains from one sample, sequenced in a study of T cells expressing NK-cell markers. TCRdb processed the 5' RACE reads again and assigns one entry to each CDR3 protein, with no DNA. This sample's table reports almost 450,000 distinct CDR3 sequences. Specimen: blood T cells: a sorted CD56 or NKG2C T cell subset, CD4+ or CD8+ T cells, or bulk PBMC T cells (not recorded which). These receptors came from a woman aged 18-69 years in good health. Both conserved end residues are part of each CDR3.

j_gene: TRBJ2-3; v_gene: TRBV20-1; CDR3aa: CSALAGEGTDTQYF
j_gene: TRBJ1-6; v_gene: TRBV7-8; CDR3aa: CASSLRPGNSPLHF
j_gene: TRBJ1-5; v_gene: TRBV2; CDR3aa: CASSEARQGRQPQHF
j_gene: TRBJ2-3; v_gene: TRBV29-1; CDR3aa: CSVEGGISGTTDTQYF
j_gene: TRBJ2-5; v_gene: TRBV14; CDR3aa: CASSQDLAGGIQETQYF
j_gene: TRBJ2-7; v_gene: TRBV5-5; CDR3aa: CASTPTPGSNEQYF
j_gene: TRBJ2-2; v_gene: TRBV27; CDR3aa: CASTTHPTGRVGELFF
j_gene: TRBJ1-1; v_gene: TRBV12-3/TRBV12-4; CDR3aa: CASRGVGDSEAFF
j_gene: TRBJ2-5; v_gene: TRBV15; CDR3aa: CATSREGRQETQYF
j_gene: TRBJ1-1; v_gene: TRBV5-1; CDR3aa: CASSLQDGTEAFF
j_gene: TRBJ2-7; v_gene: TRBV12-3/TRBV12-4; CDR3aa: CASSLGLEQYF
j_gene: TRBJ2-5; v_gene: TRBV7-2; CDR3aa: CASSLIGEGARETQYF
j_gene: TRBJ2-2; v_gene: TRBV20-1; CDR3aa: CSAPTGSTGELFF
j_gene: TRBJ2-7; v_gene: TRBV7-2; CDR3aa: CASSYGLAGGEQYF
j_gene: TRBJ1-2; v_gene: TRBV7-2; CDR3aa: CASSLDNYNYGYTF
j_gene: TRBJ2-3; v_gene: TRBV4-1; CDR3aa: CASSHYGLADTDTQYF
j_gene: TRBJ2-1; v_gene: TRBV6-1; CDR3aa: CASTPIVAGGSLEQFF
j_gene: TRBJ2-5; v_gene: TRBV9; CDR3aa: CASSVSGTSHQTQYF
j_gene: TRBJ2-3; v_gene: TRBV5-4; CDR3aa: CASSPSGGTKQDTQYF
j_gene: TRBJ2-5; v_gene: TRBV11-2; CDR3aa: CASSLSQDQETQYF
j_gene: TRBJ1-5; v_gene: TRBV7-8; CDR3aa: CASSPDRQGNNQPQHF
j_gene: TRBJ2-5; v_gene: TRBV12-5; CDR3aa: CASGLSWETQYF
j_gene: TRBJ2-1; v_gene: TRBV11-1; CDR3aa: CASSHGLAGSWSYNEQFF
j_gene: TRBJ1-5; v_gene: TRBV7-9; CDR3aa: CASSLGAGAGQPQHF
j_gene: TRBJ1-5; v_gene: TRBV20-1; CDR3aa: CSASLTDNQPQHF
j_gene: TRBJ2-7; v_gene: TRBV20-1; CDR3aa: CSARDWAGGAYEQYF
j_gene: TRBJ2-5; v_gene: TRBV27; CDR3aa: CASSPRGAQETQYF
j_gene: TRBJ2-5; v_gene: TRBV5-1; CDR3aa: CASSSGGKETQYF